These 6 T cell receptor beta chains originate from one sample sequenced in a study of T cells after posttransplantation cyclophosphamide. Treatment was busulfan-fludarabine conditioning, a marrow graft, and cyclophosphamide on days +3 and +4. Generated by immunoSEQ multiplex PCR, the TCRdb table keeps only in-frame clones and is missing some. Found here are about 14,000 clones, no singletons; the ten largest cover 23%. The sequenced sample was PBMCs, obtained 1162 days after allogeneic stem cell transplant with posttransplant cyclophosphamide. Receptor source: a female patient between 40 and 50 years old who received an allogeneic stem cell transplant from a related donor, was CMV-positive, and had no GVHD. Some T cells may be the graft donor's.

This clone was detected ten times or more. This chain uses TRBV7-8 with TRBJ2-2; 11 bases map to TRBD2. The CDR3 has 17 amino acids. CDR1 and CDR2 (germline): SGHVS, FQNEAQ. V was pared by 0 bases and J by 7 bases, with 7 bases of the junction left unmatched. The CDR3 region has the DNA TGTGCCAGCAGCTTAGCTAGCGGGGGGGCCCGGCACGGGGAGCTGTTTTTT. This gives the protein CASSLASGGARHGELFF.

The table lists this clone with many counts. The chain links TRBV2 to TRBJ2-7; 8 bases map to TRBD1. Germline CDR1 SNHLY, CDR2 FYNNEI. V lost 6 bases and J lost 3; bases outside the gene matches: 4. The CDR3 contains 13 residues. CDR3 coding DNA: TGTGCCAGCAGGACGGACAGGGACTACGAGCAGTACTTC. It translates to CASRTDRDYEQYF.

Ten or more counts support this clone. The CDR3 sequence is CASSQWGQRTNEKLFF. The CDR3 DNA is TGTGCCAGCAGCCAATGGGGACAGCGAACTAATGAAAAACTGTTTTTT. The chain carries TRBV4-2 and TRBJ1-4, with 7 positions matching TRBD1. This CDR3 region has 16 residues. Germline V gives CDR1 LGHNA, CDR2 YNFKEQ. V was clipped by 2 bases and J by 1 base; unmatched bases: 4.

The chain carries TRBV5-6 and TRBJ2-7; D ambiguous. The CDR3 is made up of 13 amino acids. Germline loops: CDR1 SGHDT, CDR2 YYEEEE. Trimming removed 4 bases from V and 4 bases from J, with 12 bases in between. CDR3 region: CASSTIGNYEQYF. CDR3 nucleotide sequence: TGTGCCAGCAGCACTATTGGAAATTACGAGCAGTACTTC. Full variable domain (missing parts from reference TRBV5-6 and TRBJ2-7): DAGVTQSPTHLIKTRGQQVTLRCSPKSGHDTVSWYQQALGQGPQFIFQYYEEEERQRGNFPDRFSGHQFPNYSSELNVNALLLGDSALYLCASSTIGNYEQYFGPGTRLTVT.

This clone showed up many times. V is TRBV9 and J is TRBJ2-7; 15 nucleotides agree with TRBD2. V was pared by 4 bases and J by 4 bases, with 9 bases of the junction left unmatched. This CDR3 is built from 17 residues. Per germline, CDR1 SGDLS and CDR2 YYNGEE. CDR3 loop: CASSPGLAGGSTYEQYF. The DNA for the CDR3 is TGTGCCAGCAGCCCGGGACTAGCGGGGGGCTCTACTTACGAGCAGTACTTC.

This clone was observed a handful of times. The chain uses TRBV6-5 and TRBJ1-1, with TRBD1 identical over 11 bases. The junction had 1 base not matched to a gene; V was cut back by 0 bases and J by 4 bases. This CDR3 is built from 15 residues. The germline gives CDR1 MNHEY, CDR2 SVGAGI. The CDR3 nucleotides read TGTGCCAGCAGTTACTCGGGGACAGGGGGCACTGAAGCTTTCTTT. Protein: CASSYSGTGGTEAFF.